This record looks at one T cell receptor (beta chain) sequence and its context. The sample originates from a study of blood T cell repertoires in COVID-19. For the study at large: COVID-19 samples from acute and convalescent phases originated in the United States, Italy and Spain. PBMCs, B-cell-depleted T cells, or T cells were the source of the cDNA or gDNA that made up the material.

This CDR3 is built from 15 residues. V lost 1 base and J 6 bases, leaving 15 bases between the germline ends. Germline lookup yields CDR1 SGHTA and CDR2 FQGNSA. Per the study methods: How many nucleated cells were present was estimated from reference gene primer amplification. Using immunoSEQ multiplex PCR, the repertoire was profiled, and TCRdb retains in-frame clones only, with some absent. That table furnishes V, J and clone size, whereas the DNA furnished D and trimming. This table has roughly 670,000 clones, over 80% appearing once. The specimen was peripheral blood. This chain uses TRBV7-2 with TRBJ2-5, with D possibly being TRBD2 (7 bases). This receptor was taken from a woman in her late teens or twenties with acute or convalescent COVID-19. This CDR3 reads CASSLDSGGEKTQYF. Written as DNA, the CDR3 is TGTGCCAGCAGCTTAGACTCGGGGGGCGAAAAGACCCAGTACTTC.